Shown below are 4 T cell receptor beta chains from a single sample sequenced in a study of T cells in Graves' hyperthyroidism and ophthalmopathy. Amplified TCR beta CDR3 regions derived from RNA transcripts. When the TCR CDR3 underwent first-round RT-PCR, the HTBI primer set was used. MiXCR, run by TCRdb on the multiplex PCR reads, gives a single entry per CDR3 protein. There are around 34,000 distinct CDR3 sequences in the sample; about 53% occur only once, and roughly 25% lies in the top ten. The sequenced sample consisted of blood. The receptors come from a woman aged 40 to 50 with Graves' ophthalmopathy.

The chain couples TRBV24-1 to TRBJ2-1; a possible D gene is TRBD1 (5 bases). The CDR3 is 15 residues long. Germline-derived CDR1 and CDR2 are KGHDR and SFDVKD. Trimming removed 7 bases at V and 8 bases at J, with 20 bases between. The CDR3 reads CATSPGWGVTDEQFF. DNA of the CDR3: TGTGCCACCAGCCCAGGGTGGGGCGTTACGGATGAGCAGTTCTTC.

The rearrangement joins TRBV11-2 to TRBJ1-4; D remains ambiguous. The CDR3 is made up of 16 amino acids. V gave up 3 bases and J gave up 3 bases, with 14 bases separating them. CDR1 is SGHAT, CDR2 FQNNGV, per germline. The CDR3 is CASSFKTSGANEKLFF. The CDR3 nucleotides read TGTGCCAGCAGCTTTAAGACTAGCGGGGCTAATGAAAAACTGTTTTTT.

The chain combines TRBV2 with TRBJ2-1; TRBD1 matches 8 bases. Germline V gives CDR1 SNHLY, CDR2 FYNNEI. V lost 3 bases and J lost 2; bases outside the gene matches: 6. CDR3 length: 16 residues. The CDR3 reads CASSDPGQGAYNEQFF. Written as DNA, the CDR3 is TGTGCCAGCAGTGACCCCGGACAGGGAGCCTACAATGAGCAGTTCTTC.

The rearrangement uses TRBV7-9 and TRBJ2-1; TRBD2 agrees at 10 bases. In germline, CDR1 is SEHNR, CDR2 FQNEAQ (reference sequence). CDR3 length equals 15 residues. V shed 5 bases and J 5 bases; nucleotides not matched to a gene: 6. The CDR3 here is CASSPGLALHNEQFF. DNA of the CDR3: TGTGCCAGCAGCCCGGGACTAGCGCTTCACAATGAGCAGTTCTTC. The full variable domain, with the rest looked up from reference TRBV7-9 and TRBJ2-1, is DTGVSQNPRHKITKRGQNVTFRCDPISEHNRLYWYRQTLGQGPEFLTYFQNEAQLEKSRLLSDRFSAERPKGSFSTLEIQRTEQGDSAMYLCASSPGLALHNEQFFGPGTRLTVL.